This T cell receptor beta chain was observed in a study of blood T cell repertoires in COVID-19. In the study overall: Nucleic acid was either cDNA or gDNA, and it came from T cells, B-cell-depleted T cells, or PBMCs.

V gave up 7 bases and J gave up 7 bases; unmatched junction bases: 17. The CDR3 has 15 residues. Looked up from germline, CDR1 is SGHRS and CDR2 is YFSETQ. Generated by immunoSEQ multiplex PCR, the TCRdb table keeps only in-frame clones and is missing some. Of about 270,000 clones listed, 85% to 90% are singletons. All enrollees were roughly 18 to 89 years old and from approximately 24 US areas. Sequencing input: PBMCs or T cells enriched from blood (not recorded which). V and J are TRBV5-1 and TRBJ2-7, with TRBD2 matching over 7 bases. The TCR sequence derives from a woman aged 60 to 75 in a cohort exposed to, infected with or recovered from COVID-19 (not recorded which). CDR3: CASSRDLADRGEQYF. DNA for the CDR3: TGCGCCAGCTCTCGTGATCTAGCGGACCGAGGGGAGCAGTACTTC.